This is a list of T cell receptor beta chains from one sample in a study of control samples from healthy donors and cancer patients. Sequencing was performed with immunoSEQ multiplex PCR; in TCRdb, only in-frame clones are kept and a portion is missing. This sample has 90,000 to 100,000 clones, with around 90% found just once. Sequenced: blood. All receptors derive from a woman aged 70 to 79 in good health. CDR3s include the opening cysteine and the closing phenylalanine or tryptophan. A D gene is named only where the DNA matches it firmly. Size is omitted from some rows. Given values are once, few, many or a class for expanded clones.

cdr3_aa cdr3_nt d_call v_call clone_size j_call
CAWTRDTLNTEAFF TGTGCCTGGACCCGGGACACTTTGAACACTGAAGCTTTCTTT NA TRBV30 NA TRBJ1-1
CASSPPGTGLHNEQFF TGTGCCAGCTCACCACCGGGAACAGGGCTTCACAATGAGCAGTTCTTC NA TRBV18 NA TRBJ2-1
CASSGRDGNEKLFF TGCGCCAGCAGCGGACGGGACGGTAATGAAAAACTGTTTTTT NA TRBV10-1 NA TRBJ1-4
CASSFQGPGELFF TGTGCCAGCAGTTTCCAGGGTCCCGGGGAGCTGTTTTTT NA TRBV12-3/TRBV12-4 NA TRBJ2-2
CASSLGRSYEQYF TGTGCCAGCAGCTTGGGCAGAAGCTACGAGCAGTACTTC NA TRBV5-5 NA TRBJ2-7
CASSVGGRLETQYF TGTGCCAGCAGCGTAGGTGGGAGGTTGGAGACCCAGTACTTC NA TRBV9 NA TRBJ2-5
CASSLSVQGITDTQYF TGTGCCAGCAGCTTGTCAGTACAGGGGATAACAGATACGCAGTATTTT TRBD1 TRBV5-5 NA TRBJ2-3
CASSIKGQSRSYGYTF TGTGCCAGTAGTATAAAGGGGCAGTCGAGATCCTATGGCTACACCTTC NA TRBV19 NA TRBJ1-2
CASSPTGTSADTQYF TGTGCCAGCTCACCAACCGGGACTAGCGCAGATACGCAGTATTTT TRBD2 TRBV18 NA TRBJ2-3
CASSSSGGLNTEAFF TGTGCCAGCAGCTCCTCGGGCGGGCTGAACACTGAAGCTTTCTTT NA TRBV7-2 once TRBJ1-1
CASSLERGGQPQHF TGTGCCAGCAGCTTGGAAAGGGGAGGTCAGCCCCAGCATTTT NA TRBV5-8 NA TRBJ1-5
CASSQESFYNEQFF TGCGCCAGCAGCCAAGAGTCCTTCTACAATGAGCAGTTCTTC NA TRBV4-3 NA TRBJ2-1
CASSQDLNQPQHF TGTGCCAGCAGCCAAGATCTGAATCAGCCCCAGCATTTT NA TRBV3-1/TRBV3-2 NA TRBJ1-5
CASSLDSLYGYTF TGTGCCAGCAGTCTGGACAGTCTCTATGGCTACACCTTC NA TRBV6-5 NA TRBJ1-2
CASSHPPGQGANEQFF TGCGCCAGCAGCCACCCTCCGGGACAAGGGGCCAATGAGCAGTTCTTC NA TRBV5-1 once TRBJ2-1
CASSVGKTGHAEAFF TGTGCCAGCAGCGTAGGAAAGACAGGACATGCTGAAGCTTTCTTT NA TRBV9 NA TRBJ1-1
CASSPGQVIQGGYTF TGTGCCAGCAGTCCTGGGCAGGTAATCCAGGGTGGCTACACCTTC NA TRBV2 NA TRBJ1-2
CASSLGGTGKKLFF TGCGCCAGCAGCTTGGGTGGGACAGGGAAAAAACTGTTTTTT TRBD1 TRBV5-1 NA TRBJ1-4
CASSSPRRSGVYTGELFF TGTGCCAGCAGTTCCCCTCGGCGCAGCGGGGTGTACACCGGGGAGCTGTTTTTT TRBD2 TRBV27 NA TRBJ2-2
CASRPRRSNTIYF TGTGCCAGCAGGCCCCGGCGGTCTAACACCATATATTTT NA TRBV3-1/TRBV3-2 NA TRBJ1-3
CSARDRETQYF TGCAGTGCTAGAGACAGAGAGACCCAGTACTTC NA TRBV20-1 NA TRBJ2-5
CASSILGGVVRGYTF TGTGCCAGTAGTATATTAGGGGGAGTCGTTCGTGGCTACACCTTC NA TRBV19 NA TRBJ1-2
CASSRATTNEQYF TGCGCCAGCAGCCGTGCGACCACGAACGAGCAGTACTTC NA TRBV5-1 NA TRBJ2-7
CASSFDSYGYTF TGTGCCAGCAGTTTCGACTCTTATGGCTACACCTTC NA TRBV12-3/TRBV12-4 NA TRBJ1-2
CASSYRQGATDTQYF TGTGCCAGCAGCTACCGACAGGGGGCAACAGATACGCAGTATTTT TRBD1 TRBV3-1/TRBV3-2 NA TRBJ2-3
CASSSTTGTITSNQPQHF TGTGCCAGTAGTTCGACGACAGGGACTATCACTTCCAATCAGCCCCAGCATTTT TRBD1 TRBV19 NA TRBJ1-5
CASSELRGGVSEQFF TGTGCCAGCAGTGAACTTAGGGGGGGAGTGAGCGAGCAGTTCTTC NA TRBV6-1 NA TRBJ2-1
CASSLYRGDTGEQFF TGTGCCAGCAGCCTCTATAGGGGGGATACGGGTGAGCAGTTCTTC NA TRBV7-9 NA TRBJ2-1
CASSPGQNSNQPQHF TGTGCCAGCAGCCCGGGGCAAAATAGCAATCAGCCCCAGCATTTT NA TRBV7-2 NA TRBJ1-5
CASSIGQPQIGETQYF TGTGCCAGTAGTATAGGACAGCCCCAGATCGGAGAGACCCAGTACTTC NA TRBV19 NA TRBJ2-5
CASSLASGAYNEQFF TGCGCCAGCAGCTTAGCGAGCGGGGCCTACAATGAGCAGTTCTTC TRBD2 TRBV5-1 NA TRBJ2-1
CASSIDGYYGYTF TGTGCCAGTAGTATAGACGGGTACTATGGCTACACCTTC NA TRBV19 NA TRBJ1-2
CASSLELGGTEAFF TGCGCCAGCAGCTTGGAATTAGGGGGGACTGAAGCTTTCTTT NA TRBV5-1 NA TRBJ1-1
CASSPRLAGITYEQYF TGTGCCAGCAGCCCCCGACTAGCGGGGATAACCTACGAGCAGTACTTC TRBD2 TRBV7-2 NA TRBJ2-7
CASSPRGAGEVNEQFF TGTGCCAGCAGCCCACGCGGGGCGGGAGAGGTAAATGAGCAGTTCTTC TRBD2 TRBV7-9 NA TRBJ2-1
CAWSGRQTGGYGYTF TGTGCCTGGAGTGGACGACAGACGGGCGGGTATGGCTACACCTTC NA TRBV30 NA TRBJ1-2
CASSPATGGLYEQYF TGCGCCAGCAGCCCAGCCACAGGGGGTCTCTACGAGCAGTACTTC TRBD1 TRBV5-1 NA TRBJ2-7
CASSSQRGDYNEQFF TGTGCCAGCAGCTCCCAGCGGGGGGACTACAATGAGCAGTTCTTC TRBD2 TRBV9 NA TRBJ2-1
CASSLSAQDTQYF TGTGCCAGCAGCCTCTCCGCACAGGATACGCAGTATTTT NA TRBV11-3 NA TRBJ2-3
CASSPQGSEQFF TGTGCCAGCTCACCACAGGGGAGTGAGCAGTTCTTC NA TRBV18 NA TRBJ2-1
CASSLAFGSGEQFF TGTGCCAGCAGCTTGGCTTTTGGTTCGGGTGAGCAGTTCTTC NA TRBV5-6 NA TRBJ2-1
CASSFTILGQGAYGNTIYF TGCGCCAGCAGCTTCACCATCCTCGGGCAGGGGGCTTATGGAAACACCATATATTTT TRBD1 TRBV5-1 NA TRBJ1-3
CSAVTTGRTEAFF TGCAGCGCCGTGACGACAGGGCGCACTGAAGCTTTCTTT TRBD1 TRBV29-1 NA TRBJ1-1
CASSSWGGEETQYF TGCGCCAGCAGCTCTTGGGGGGGTGAGGAGACCCAGTACTTC TRBD2 TRBV5-1 NA TRBJ2-5
CASSFPRGVYSPLHF TGTGCCAGCAGCTTCCCTAGAGGGGTGTATTCACCCCTCCACTTT NA TRBV7-2 NA TRBJ1-6
CAISESANRDWAIREQYF TGTGCCATCAGTGAGTCCGCTAACCGGGACTGGGCCATCAGGGAGCAGTACTTC NA TRBV10-3 NA TRBJ2-7
CATSRDDPTGELFF TGTGCCACCAGCAGAGATGACCCCACAGGGGAACTGTTCTTC TRBD1 TRBV15 NA TRBJ2-1
CASSLSQASEQYF TGTGCCAGCAGCTTAAGCCAGGCTAGCGAGCAGTACTTC NA TRBV5-4 NA TRBJ2-7
CASSLEADQPQHF TGCGCCAGCAGCTTGGAAGCTGATCAGCCCCAGCATTTT NA TRBV5-1 once TRBJ1-5
CASELGVSTDTQYF TGTGCTAGTGAATTGGGGGTTAGCACAGATACGCAGTATTTT NA TRBV12-5 few TRBJ2-3
CASSISRDHSNQPQHF TGTGCCAGTAGTATATCCAGGGACCATAGCAATCAGCCCCAGCATTTT NA TRBV19 NA TRBJ1-5
CASSLGGANTDTQYF TGTGCCAGCAGCTTGGGGGGGGCAAACACAGATACGCAGTATTTT NA TRBV5-8 NA TRBJ2-3
CASSYEQGSYNEQFF TGTGCCAGCAGTTACGAACAGGGAAGCTACAATGAGCAGTTCTTC NA TRBV6-6 once TRBJ2-1